The entry below describes one T cell receptor (beta chain). The record originates from a study of T-cell memory formation after mild COVID-19. TCRdb re-analysed the 5' RACE reads in MiXCR, keeping a single row per CDR3 protein. The sample has roughly 400,000 distinct CDR3 sequences; 15% to 20% are singletons. This clonotype originated in a man between 18 and 29 years old who had mild COVID-19 (a few samples of this study predate the infection). Cell type and time point are not known. The sequenced material came from PBMCs or a T cell subset sorted from them (not recorded which).

DNA of the CDR3: TGTGCCAGCAGGGACACAGGGGGGAGCTCCTACGAGCAGTACTTC. It yields the protein CASRDTGGSSYEQYF. The chain is built from TRBV6-5 and TRBJ2-7; 8 nucleotides align to TRBD1. Per the germline V gene, CDR1 is MNHEY and CDR2 is SVGAGI. The CDR3 runs to 15 residues. V was pared by 6 bases and J by 0 bases, with 7 bases of the junction left unmatched.